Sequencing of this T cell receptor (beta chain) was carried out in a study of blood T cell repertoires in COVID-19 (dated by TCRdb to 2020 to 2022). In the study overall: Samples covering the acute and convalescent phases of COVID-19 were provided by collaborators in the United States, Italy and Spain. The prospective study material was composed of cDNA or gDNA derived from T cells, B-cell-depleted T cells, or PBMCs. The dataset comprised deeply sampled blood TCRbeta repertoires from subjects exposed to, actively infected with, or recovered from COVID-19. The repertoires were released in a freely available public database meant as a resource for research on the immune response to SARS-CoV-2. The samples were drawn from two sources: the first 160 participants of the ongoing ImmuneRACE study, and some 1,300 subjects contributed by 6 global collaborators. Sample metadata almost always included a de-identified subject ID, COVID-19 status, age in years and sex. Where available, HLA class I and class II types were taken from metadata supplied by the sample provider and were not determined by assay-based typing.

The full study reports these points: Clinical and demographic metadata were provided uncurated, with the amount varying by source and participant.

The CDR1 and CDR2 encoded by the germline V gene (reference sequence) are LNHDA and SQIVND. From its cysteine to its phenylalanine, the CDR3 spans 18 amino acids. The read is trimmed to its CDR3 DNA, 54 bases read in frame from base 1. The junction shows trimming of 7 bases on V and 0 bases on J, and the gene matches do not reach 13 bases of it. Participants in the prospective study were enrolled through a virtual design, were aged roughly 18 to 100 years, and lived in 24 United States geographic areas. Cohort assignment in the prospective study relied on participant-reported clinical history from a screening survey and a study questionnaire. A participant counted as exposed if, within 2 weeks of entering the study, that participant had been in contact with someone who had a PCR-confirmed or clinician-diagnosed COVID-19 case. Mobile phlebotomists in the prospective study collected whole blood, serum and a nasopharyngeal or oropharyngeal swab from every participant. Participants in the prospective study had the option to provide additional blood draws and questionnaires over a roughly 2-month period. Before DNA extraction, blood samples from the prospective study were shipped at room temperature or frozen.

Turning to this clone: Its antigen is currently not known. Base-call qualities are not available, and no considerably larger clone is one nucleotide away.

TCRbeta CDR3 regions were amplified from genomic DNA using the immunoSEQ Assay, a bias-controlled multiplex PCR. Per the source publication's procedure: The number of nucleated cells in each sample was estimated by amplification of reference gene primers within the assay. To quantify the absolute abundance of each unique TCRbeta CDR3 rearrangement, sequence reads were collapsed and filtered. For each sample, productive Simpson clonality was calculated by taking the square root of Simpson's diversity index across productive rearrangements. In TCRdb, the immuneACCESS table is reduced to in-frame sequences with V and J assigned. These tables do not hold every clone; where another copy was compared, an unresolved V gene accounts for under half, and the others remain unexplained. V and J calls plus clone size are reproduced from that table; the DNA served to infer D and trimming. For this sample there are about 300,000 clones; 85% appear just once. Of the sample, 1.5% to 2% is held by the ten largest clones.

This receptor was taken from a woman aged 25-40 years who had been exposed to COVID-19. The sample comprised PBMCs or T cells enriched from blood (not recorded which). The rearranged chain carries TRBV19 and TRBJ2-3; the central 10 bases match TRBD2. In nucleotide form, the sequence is TGTGCCAGTACCCGGCTAGCGGGGGTAGATACTAGCACAGATACGCAGTATTTT. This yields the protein CASTRLAGVDTSTDTQYF.